This entry features one T cell receptor beta chain sequence. Its target is not known. From the 5' RACE reads, TCRdb called clonotypes with MiXCR, one entry per CDR3 protein. The sample has about 40,000 distinct CDR3 sequences, about a fifth seen once. V lost 1 base and J 10 bases, leaving 13 bases between the germline ends. Germline V gene lookup returns CDR1 MNHNS and CDR2 SASEGT. This CDR3 comprises 13 residues. The study, taken as a whole, reports: The TCR gene usage of tumor memory CD4+ T cells clustered together with blood and lymph node memory CD4+ cells and with lymph node naive CD4+ cells. Whole repertoires were not studied in the larger cohort, only one V-J beta rearrangement.

The sorted Tregs were CD4+CD25+CD127-/low cells. The sample consisted of Tregs sorted from a lymph node. The rearrangement joins TRBV6-1 to TRBJ1-1, with no clear D. This TCR was recovered from a female donor with breast cancer. The DNA of the CDR3 is TGTGCCAGCAGTGAAGAAGATTGGGAGGGAGCTTTCTTT. It translates to CASSEEDWEGAFF.